The next 29 T cell receptor beta chains were all read from a single sample in a study of CD8 T cells in ankylosing spondylitis. TCRdb processed the 5' RACE reads anew with MiXCR; each CDR3 protein has one entry. The table records 350,000 to 450,000 distinct CDR3 sequences, approximately 22% of them present only once. Sequencing was done on a sample of blood, either unsorted or a sorted T cell fraction (not recorded which). These receptors were obtained from a male donor with ankylosing spondylitis or in good health (not recorded which).

This clonotype was seen only a few times. The chain is built from TRBV12-3 or TRBV12-4 and TRBJ2-7, with D maybe TRBD1 (6 bases). The CDR3 extends over 14 amino acids. V gave up 4 bases and J gave up 2 bases, with 12 bases separating them. CDR3 region: CASSSTGHTYEQYF. The CDR3 nucleotides are TGTGCCAGCAGTTCCACGGGACACACCTACGAGCAGTACTTC.

The rearrangement uses TRBV10-1 and TRBJ2-2; D remains unclear. This CDR3 has 17 amino acids. V shed 2 bases and J shed 2 bases, with 15 bases lying between them. In germline, CDR1 is WNHNN, CDR2 SYGVQD (reference sequence). The CDR3 reads CASSEVPDMTNTGELFF. For the CDR3, the DNA is TGCGCCAGCAGTGAGGTCCCTGATATGACTAACACCGGGGAGCTGTTTTTT.

For the CDR3, the DNA is TGTGCCAGCAGGGCAGGGGATAAGAACACTGAAGCTTTCTTT. It translates to CASRAGDKNTEAFF. This chain connects TRBV7-9 to TRBJ1-1; tentative D call: TRBD1 (6 bases). Germline assignment: CDR1 SEHNR and CDR2 FQNEAQ (reference sequence). The CDR3 runs to 14 residues. Trimming removed 6 bases at V and 1 base at J, with 12 bases between.

In the case of this clonotype: A junction end diverges from the germline sequence, so it may reflect a read error. The chain carries TRBV20-1 and TRBJ2-4; 11 nucleotides match TRBD2. CDR3 length: 16 residues. In germline, CDR1 is DFQATT, CDR2 SNEGSKA (reference sequence). CDR3 bases: TGCTGTGCTGTTCCTAGCGGGGGGAGGCTGGAAAACATTCAGTACTTC. Translated, it gives CCAVPSGGRLENIQYF.

V usage is TRBV3-1 and J usage is TRBJ2-1; 9 bases align to TRBD2. The junction had 9 bases not matched to a gene; V was cut back by 4 bases and J by 8 bases. Germline V gives CDR1 LGHDT, CDR2 YNNKEL (reference sequence). The CDR3 has 15 residues. The CDR3 coding sequence is TGTGCCAGCAGCCTAAATAGCGGGGGTCCAGATGAGCAGTTCTTC. Amino acids: CASSLNSGGPDEQFF.

This clonotype appeared a few times. J is TRBJ1-1 and V is TRBV4-1; the D gene is possibly TRBD1 (5 bases). The CDR3 is 15 residues long. The germline CDR1 and CDR2 sequences are MGHRA and YSYEKL. V lost 0 bases and J 1 base, leaving 9 bases between the germline ends. Here the CDR3 reads CASSQDRGQNTEAFF. The CDR3 nucleotides are TGCGCCAGCAGCCAAGATCGAGGACAGAACACTGAAGCTTTCTTT.

This chain uses TRBV14 with TRBJ1-1; no firm D call. This CDR3 comprises 15 residues. The germline V and J ends were trimmed by 5 bases and 8 bases, with 21 bases remaining between them. Germline CDR1 is SGHDN and CDR2 is FVKESK. CDR3 sequence reads: CASSKAGVGRSEAFF. CDR3 DNA sequence: TGTGCCAGCAGCAAAGCCGGGGTGGGCAGGTCAGAAGCTTTCTTT.

This sequence joins TRBV20-1 and TRBJ2-2, with 9 bases aligning to TRBD1. V lost 7 bases to trimming and J lost 1 base; unmatched junction nucleotides: 4. CDR1 and CDR2 (germline): DFQATT, SNEGSKA (reference sequence). The CDR3 has 14 amino acids. CDR3 DNA sequence: TGCAGTGTTTGGGACAGGGTGAACACCGGGGAGCTGTTTTTT. Protein product: CSVWDRVNTGELFF.

This clonotype came up a few times. The rearrangement links TRBV29-1 to TRBJ2-3; D is possibly TRBD1 (6 bases). Deletions cut 8 bases from V and 5 bases from J, with 11 bases between. This CDR3 comprises 11 residues. In germline, CDR1 is SQVTM, CDR2 ANQGSEA. CDR3 bases: TGCAGCTCACCAGGGGAAGATACGCAGTATTTT. Amino acids: CSSPGEDTQYF.

Of note for this clonotype: One end of the junction varies from germline; a read error may be responsible. The V gene is TRBV7-8, the J gene TRBJ2-1; tentative D call: TRBD2 (7 bases). The CDR3 totals 16 residues. The germline V gene encodes CDR1 SGHVS and CDR2 FQNEAQ. The CDR3 region is CASSLGRGGSHNEQFF. CDR3 DNA sequence: TGTGCCAGCAGCTTAGGAAGGGGGGGCTCCCACAATGAGCAGTTCTTC.

This clonotype was found a few times. This chain uses TRBV4-1 with TRBJ2-7; no clear D. The germline V gene encodes CDR1 MGHRA and CDR2 YSYEKL. The length of the CDR3 is 13 residues. The V end lost 3 bases, the J end lost 3 bases, and 9 bases lay between the germline ends. CDR3 bases: TGCGCCAGCAGCCATACCACATACTACGAGCAGTACTTC. This codes for CASSHTTYYEQYF.

This clonotype was recorded a few times. The chain employs TRBV7-9 and TRBJ2-1; TRBD2 matches 8 bases. This CDR3 is 16 amino acids long. The germline CDR1 and CDR2 sequences are SEHNR and FQNEAQ (reference sequence). Trimming removed 5 bases from V and 1 base from J; junction bases left unmatched: 7. The CDR3 DNA sequence: TGTGCCAGCAGCCCCGCAGGCGGGGGGTCCTACAATGAGCAGTTCTTC. The encoded protein is CASSPAGGGSYNEQFF.

This clonotype was observed a handful of times. CDR3 residues: CSVEDDWGPSGYTF. The CDR3 bases are TGCAGCGTTGAAGACGATTGGGGCCCTTCTGGCTACACCTTC. The V call is TRBV29-1, the J call TRBJ1-2; tentative D call: TRBD1 (5 bases). CDR3 length: 14 residues. Trimming shortened V by 0 bases and J by 7 bases, and 15 bases separated the two germline ends. Germline loops: CDR1 SQVTM, CDR2 ANQGSEA.

This chain joins TRBV7-9 and TRBJ2-7; the match to TRBD1 covers 8 bases. Per germline, CDR1 SEHNR and CDR2 FQNEAQ (reference sequence). The CDR3 has 14 residues. Trimming removed 5 bases from V and 3 bases from J; junction bases left unmatched: 6. CDR3 sequence reads: CASSPGQAFYEQYF. CDR3 coding DNA: TGTGCCAGCAGCCCGGGACAGGCTTTCTACGAGCAGTACTTC.

The chain carries TRBV15 and TRBJ2-7; D remains ambiguous. This CDR3 contains 16 residues. Germline CDR1 reads LNHNV; CDR2 reads YYDKDF (reference sequence). Trimming removed 1 base at V and 3 bases at J, with 16 bases between. This chain's CDR3 is CATSRGRTESFYEQYF. In nucleotides, the CDR3 is TGTGCCACCAGCAGAGGAAGGACCGAATCCTTCTACGAGCAGTACTTC.

This clonotype was seen a few times. The V gene is TRBV20-1, the J gene TRBJ2-7; TRBD2 agrees at 9 bases. Germline CDR1 DFQATT, CDR2 SNEGSKA (reference sequence). The CDR3 length is 15 residues. V shed 6 bases and J 2 bases; nucleotides not matched to a gene: 11. The CDR3 loop reads CSAKKRGALTYEQYF. In nucleotides, the CDR3 is TGCAGTGCAAAAAAGCGGGGGGCGTTAACCTACGAGCAGTACTTC.

This clonotype was detected only a few times. The rearrangement links TRBV12-3 or TRBV12-4 to TRBJ2-1, with unresolved D. The CDR3 has 13 residues. Trimming took 1 base from V and 11 from J, leaving 12 bases between them. The CDR3 DNA sequence: TGTGCCAGCAGTTTAGATGGGGTCAAGAAGCAGTTCTTC. Protein product: CASSLDGVKKQFF.

In the case of this clonotype: A read error is possible here, since a much larger clone lies one base away. V gene TRBV12-3 or TRBV12-4 combines with J gene TRBJ2-1; D is perhaps TRBD2 (6 bases). The CDR3 loop spans 14 amino acids. V gave up 1 base and J gave up 8 bases, with 12 bases separating them. Here the CDR3 reads CASSLDPRRDEQFF. CDR3 nucleotide sequence: TGTGCCAGCAGTTTAGATCCTCGGAGGGATGAGCAGTTCTTC.

This clonotype appeared a few times. The chain combines TRBV6-1 with TRBJ1-1, with D hard to call. This CDR3 comprises 14 residues. Trimming removed 8 bases at V and 0 bases at J, with 13 bases between. Germline lookup yields CDR1 MNHNS and CDR2 SASEGT. The CDR3 is CASGMETVNTEAFF. For the CDR3, the DNA is TGTGCCAGCGGTATGGAAACAGTGAACACTGAAGCTTTCTTT.

This chain uses TRBV12-3 or TRBV12-4 with TRBJ2-1, with D tentatively TRBD2 (6 bases). The CDR3 totals 14 residues. V was clipped by 6 bases and J by 2 bases, with 11 bases between them. CDR3 in amino acids: CASSPREAYNEQFF. DNA of the CDR3: TGTGCCAGCAGCCCTAGGGAGGCCTACAATGAGCAGTTCTTC.

The V and J genes are TRBV5-5 and TRBJ2-7, with 8 bases that match TRBD1. Germline V gives CDR1 SGHKS, CDR2 YYEKEE (reference sequence). The CDR3 is 13 residues long. The V and J ends lost 3 bases and 3 bases, in that order; junction bases with no gene match: 2. The CDR3 DNA follows: TGTGCCAGCAGCTGGGGACAGGTCTACGAGCAGTACTTC. Translation gives CASSWGQVYEQYF.

This clonotype turned up a few times. The chain employs TRBV4-1 and TRBJ1-4, with a possible D match to TRBD1 (6 bases). The CDR3 spans 11 residues. CDR1 MGHRA and CDR2 YSYEKL come from the germline V gene. The V and J ends lost 1 base and 15 bases respectively, with 9 bases between them. The CDR3, as DNA: TGCGCCAGCAGCCAAGGGAGGGGGTTGTTTTTT. Translation gives CASSQGRGLFF.

The V and J genes are TRBV20-1 and TRBJ2-7, with TRBD1 identical over 8 bases. V gave up 1 base and J gave up 4 bases; unmatched junction bases: 15. Germline CDR1 is DFQATT and CDR2 is SNEGSKA (reference sequence). The CDR3 is 17 residues long. CDR3 sequence reads: CSARGDRRDLRKYEQYF. The DNA for the CDR3 is TGCAGTGCTAGAGGGGACAGGAGAGATCTTCGGAAATACGAGCAGTACTTC.

This clonotype was detected a few times. The chain uses TRBV2 and TRBJ2-6; D might be TRBD1 or TRBD2, each matching 5 bases. CDR1 is SNHLY and CDR2 is FYNNEI in the germline V gene. There are 15 residues in the CDR3. The ends were cut back, 3 bases at V and 0 bases at J, with 6 bases in the middle. This CDR3 is CASSEGDSGANVLTF. The CDR3 DNA reads TGTGCCAGCAGTGAGGGGGACTCTGGGGCCAACGTCCTGACTTTC.

This clonotype turned up a few times. This rearrangement joins TRBV6-5 to TRBJ2-7, with D possibly TRBD2 on 7 matching bases. CDR1 MNHEY and CDR2 SVGAGI come from the germline V gene. CDR3 size: 14 residues. V lost 4 bases, J lost 6 bases, and 16 bases lay in between. The CDR3 loop is CASSSPLGGGEQYF. The CDR3 DNA follows: TGTGCCAGCAGTTCACCTTTAGGGGGGGGCGAGCAGTACTTC.

This chain links TRBV4-1 with TRBJ2-5, with D hard to call. Germline CDR1 is MGHRA and CDR2 is YSYEKL. The CDR3 has 14 residues. V was pared by 2 bases and J by 2 bases, with 9 bases between. The CDR3 loop reads CASSQPGYQETQYF. Written as DNA, the CDR3 is TGCGCCAGCAGCCAACCTGGATATCAAGAGACCCAGTACTTC.

V and J are TRBV7-9 and TRBJ1-2, with D perhaps matching TRBD1 (6 bases). This CDR3 spans 15 amino acids. Germline lookup yields CDR1 SEHNR and CDR2 FQNEAQ (reference sequence). Between the trimmed V and J ends, which lost 5 bases and 4 bases, there was a span of 17 bases. The CDR3 bases are TGTGCCAGCAGCGCCGAGGGGGGCGATGTCTATGGCTACACCTTC. It encodes CASSAEGGDVYGYTF.

Only a few counts were recorded for this clonotype. The chain joins TRBV7-9 to TRBJ2-5; D ambiguous. Looked up from germline, CDR1 is SEHNR and CDR2 is FQNEAQ (reference sequence). Trimming removed 8 bases from V and 2 bases from J, with 12 bases in between. The CDR3 loop spans 13 amino acids. CDR3 sequence reads: CASGLDDQETQYF. DNA of the CDR3: TGTGCCAGCGGTCTAGACGATCAAGAGACCCAGTACTTC.

V gene TRBV12-3 or TRBV12-4 combines with J gene TRBJ2-2, with TRBD2 matching over 12 bases. This CDR3 has 15 amino acids. With 2 bases clipped from V and 6 bases from J, the junction kept 1 base outside the gene matches. The CDR3, as DNA: TGTGCCAGCAGTTTACTAGCGGGGGGGCCCGGGGAGCTGTTTTTT. Encoded protein: CASSLLAGGPGELFF.